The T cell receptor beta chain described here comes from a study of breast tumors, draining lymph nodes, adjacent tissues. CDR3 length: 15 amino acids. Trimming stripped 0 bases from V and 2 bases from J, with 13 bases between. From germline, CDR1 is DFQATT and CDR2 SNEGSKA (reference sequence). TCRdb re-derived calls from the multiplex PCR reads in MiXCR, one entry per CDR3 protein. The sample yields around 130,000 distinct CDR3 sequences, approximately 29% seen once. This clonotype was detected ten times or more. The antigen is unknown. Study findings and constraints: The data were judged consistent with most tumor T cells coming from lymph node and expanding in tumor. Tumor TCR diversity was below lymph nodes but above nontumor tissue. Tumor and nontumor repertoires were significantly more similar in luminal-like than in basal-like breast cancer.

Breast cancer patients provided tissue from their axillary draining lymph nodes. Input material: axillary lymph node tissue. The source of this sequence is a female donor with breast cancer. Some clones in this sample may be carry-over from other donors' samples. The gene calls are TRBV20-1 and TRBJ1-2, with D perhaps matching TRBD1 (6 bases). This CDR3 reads CSARDPGQGNYGYTF. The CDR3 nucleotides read TGCAGTGCTAGAGATCCAGGGCAGGGGAACTATGGCTACACCTTC.